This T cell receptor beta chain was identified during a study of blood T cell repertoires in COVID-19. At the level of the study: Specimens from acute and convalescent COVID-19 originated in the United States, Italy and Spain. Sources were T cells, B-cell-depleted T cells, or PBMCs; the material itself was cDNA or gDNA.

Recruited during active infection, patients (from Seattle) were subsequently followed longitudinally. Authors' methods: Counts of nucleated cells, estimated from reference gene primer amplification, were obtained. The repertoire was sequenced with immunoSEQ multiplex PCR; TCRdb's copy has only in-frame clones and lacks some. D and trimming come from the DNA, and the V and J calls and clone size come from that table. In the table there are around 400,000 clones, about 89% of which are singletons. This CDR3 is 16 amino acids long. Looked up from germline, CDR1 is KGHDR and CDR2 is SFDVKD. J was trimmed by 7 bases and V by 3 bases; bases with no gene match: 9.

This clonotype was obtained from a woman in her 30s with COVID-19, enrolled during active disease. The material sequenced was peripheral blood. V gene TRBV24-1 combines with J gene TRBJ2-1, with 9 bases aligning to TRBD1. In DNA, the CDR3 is TGTGCCACCAGTGATACGGGACAGGGATCTCGGAATGAGCAGTTCTTC. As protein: CATSDTGQGSRNEQFF.